The T cell receptor beta chain under discussion was sequenced for a study of response to subunit inactivated influenza vaccine. The study's findings and limits: It was the authors' suggestion that each seasonal influenza vaccination recruits few new T cells.

Losses at the gene ends were 6 bases for V and 2 bases for J; bases not matched to a gene: 7. The length of the CDR3 is 15 residues. CDR1 LGHDT and CDR2 YNNKEL come from the germline V gene (reference sequence). Regarding this clonotype: Antigen unknown.

TCRdb used MiXCR to reprocess the RT-PCR reads, holding one entry per CDR3 protein. The sample yields 400,000 to 650,000 distinct CDR3 sequences, around 7.9% seen once. The sequence came from a man between 50 and 69 years old who received an inactivated influenza vaccine. The rearrangement links TRBV3-1 to TRBJ1-1, with 9 bases identical to TRBD1. This specimen consisted of PBMCs from blood, obtained 23 to 25 months after vaccination. The CDR3 region has the DNA TGTGCCAGCAGACCTAACAGGGGGCCAAACACTGAAGCTTTCTTT. Translated, it gives CASRPNRGPNTEAFF.